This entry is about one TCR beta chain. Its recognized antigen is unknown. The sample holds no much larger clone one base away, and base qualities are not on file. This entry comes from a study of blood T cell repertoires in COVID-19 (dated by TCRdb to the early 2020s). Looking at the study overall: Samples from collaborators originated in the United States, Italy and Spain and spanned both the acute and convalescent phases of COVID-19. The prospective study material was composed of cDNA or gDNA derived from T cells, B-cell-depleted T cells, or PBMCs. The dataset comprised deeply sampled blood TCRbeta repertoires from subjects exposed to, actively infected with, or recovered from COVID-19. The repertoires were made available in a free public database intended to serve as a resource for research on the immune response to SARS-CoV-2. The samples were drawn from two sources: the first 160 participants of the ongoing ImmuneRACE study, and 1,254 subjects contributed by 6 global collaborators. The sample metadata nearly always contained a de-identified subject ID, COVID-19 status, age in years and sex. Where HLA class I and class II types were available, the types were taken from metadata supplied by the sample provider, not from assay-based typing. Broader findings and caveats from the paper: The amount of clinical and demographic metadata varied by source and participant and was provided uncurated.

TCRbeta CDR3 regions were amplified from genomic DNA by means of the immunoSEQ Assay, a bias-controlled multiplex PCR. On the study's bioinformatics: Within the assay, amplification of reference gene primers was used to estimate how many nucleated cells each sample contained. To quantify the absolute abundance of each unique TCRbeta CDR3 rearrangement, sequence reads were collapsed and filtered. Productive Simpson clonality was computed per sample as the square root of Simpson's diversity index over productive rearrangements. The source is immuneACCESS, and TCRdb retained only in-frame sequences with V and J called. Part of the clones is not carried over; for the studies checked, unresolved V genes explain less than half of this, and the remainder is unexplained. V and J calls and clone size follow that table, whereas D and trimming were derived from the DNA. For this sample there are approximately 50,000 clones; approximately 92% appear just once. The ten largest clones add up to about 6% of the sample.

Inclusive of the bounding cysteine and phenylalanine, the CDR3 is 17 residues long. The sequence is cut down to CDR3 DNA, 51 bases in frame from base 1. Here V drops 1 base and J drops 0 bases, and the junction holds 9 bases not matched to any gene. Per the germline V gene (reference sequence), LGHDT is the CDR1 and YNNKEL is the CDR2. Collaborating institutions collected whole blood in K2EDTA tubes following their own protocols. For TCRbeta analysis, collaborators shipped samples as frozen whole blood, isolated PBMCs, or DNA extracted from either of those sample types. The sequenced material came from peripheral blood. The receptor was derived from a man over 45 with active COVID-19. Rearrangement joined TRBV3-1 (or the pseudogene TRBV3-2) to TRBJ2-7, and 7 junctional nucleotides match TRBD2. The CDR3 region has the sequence CASSQGTLADTSYEQYF. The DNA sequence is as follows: TGTGCCAGCAGCCAAGGGACGCTAGCGGACACCTCCTACGAGCAGTACTTC.